This paragraph reports one T cell receptor (beta chain). Its antigen is unidentified. This sample was taken from a study of early T cells in non-severe SARS-CoV-2 infection. Whole-study context: It was bulk RNA from unsorted whole blood that was sequenced, and the chains were unpaired.

Attachment of unique molecular identifiers to individual cDNA molecules was performed. TCRdb independently ran MiXCR on the 5' RACE reads; one entry per CDR3 protein. This repertoire shows 60,000 to 90,000 distinct CDR3 sequences, over 9% found once; its top ten account for approximately 5%. V shed 5 bases and J 7 bases; nucleotides not matched to a gene: 9. Germline loops: CDR1 SEHNR, CDR2 FQNEAQ (reference sequence). The CDR3 sequence is 15 residues long. General observations from the study: The study's VDJdb matching favored anti-spike CD8 responses and missed private and CD4 specificities.

The clonotype was recovered from an adult who was a healthcare worker with PCR-confirmed SARS-CoV-2 infection or an uninfected control (not recorded which). This rearrangement joins TRBV7-9 to TRBJ2-7, with TRBD2 matching over 12 bases. The specimen sequenced was whole blood. CDR3 DNA: TGTGCCAGCAGCCCTCTATCGGGACTAGCGGGTGAGCAGTACTTC. It is translated as CASSPLSGLAGEQYF.